Listed below are T cell receptor beta chains from one sample, sequenced in a study of blood T cell repertoires in COVID-19. The method was immunoSEQ multiplex PCR; TCRdb's version includes in-frame clones alone and lacks a portion of them. The sample carries approximately 250,000 clones, around four fifths recorded once. Sample: peripheral blood. These receptors came from a man aged 55 to 70 who had recovered from COVID-19. The CDR3 runs from the conserved cysteine through the conserved F or W. Each record gives: D gene, V gene, J gene, CDR3 DNA, CDR3 protein. The D gene is left open where the match is weak.

-	TRBV2	TRBJ2-2	TGTGCCAGCATGAGGAGGAACACCGGGGAGCTGTTTTTT	CASMRRNTGELFF
-	TRBV29-1	TRBJ1-5	TGCAGCGTTGGGGGGGGGAGCAATCAGCCCCAGCATTTT	CSVGGGSNQPQHF
TRBD1	TRBV6-5	TRBJ2-7	TGTGCCAGCAGTTATATGGACAGGGACAACGAGCAGTACTTC	CASSYMDRDNEQYF
TRBD2	TRBV10-3	TRBJ2-7	TGTGCCATCAGTGTGGCCACTAGCGGGAGGGAGCAGTACTTC	CAISVATSGREQYF
-	TRBV27	TRBJ2-1	TGTGCCAGCAGCCAAAAGGGGGGGGCCCTTCGCAATGAGCAGTTCTTC	CASSQKGGALRNEQFF
TRBD1	TRBV18	TRBJ2-1	TGTGCCAGCTCAGGAGACAGGGATGAGCAGTTCTTC	CASSGDRDEQFF
TRBD2	TRBV5-1	TRBJ2-3	TGCGCCAGCAGCTTGGTGACTAGCGGGCCAGATACGCAGTATTTT	CASSLVTSGPDTQYF
TRBD2	TRBV5-6	TRBJ2-5	TGTGCCAGCAGCTTGGTGGCAGGCGGGGGGTCCCAGTACTTC	CASSLVAGGGSQYF
TRBD1	TRBV19	TRBJ1-5	TGTGCCAGTTACCCTCAAGCCCCGACAGGGTTCCGGGGTCAGCCCCAGCATTTT	CASYPQAPTGFRGQPQHF
-	TRBV11-1	TRBJ2-3	TGTGCCAGCAGCTTGCGAGTCACAGATACGCAGTATTTT	CASSLRVTDTQYF
-	TRBV28	TRBJ1-5	TGTGCCAGCAGTTCCCGACAGCAGCCCCAGCATTTT	CASSSRQQPQHF
-	TRBV19	TRBJ2-1	TGTGCCAGTAGTATATCCGTGGGGCTAGTAAATGAGCAGTTCTTC	CASSISVGLVNEQFF
-	TRBV7-2	TRBJ2-7	TGTGCCAGCAGCTTAAGGCAGGGCTCCTCCGAGCAGTACTTC	CASSLRQGSSEQYF
TRBD1	TRBV5-1	TRBJ1-4	TGCGCCAGCAGCCCCCCGGGACAGGGGGCGAGAGAAAAACTGTTTTTT	CASSPPGQGAREKLFF